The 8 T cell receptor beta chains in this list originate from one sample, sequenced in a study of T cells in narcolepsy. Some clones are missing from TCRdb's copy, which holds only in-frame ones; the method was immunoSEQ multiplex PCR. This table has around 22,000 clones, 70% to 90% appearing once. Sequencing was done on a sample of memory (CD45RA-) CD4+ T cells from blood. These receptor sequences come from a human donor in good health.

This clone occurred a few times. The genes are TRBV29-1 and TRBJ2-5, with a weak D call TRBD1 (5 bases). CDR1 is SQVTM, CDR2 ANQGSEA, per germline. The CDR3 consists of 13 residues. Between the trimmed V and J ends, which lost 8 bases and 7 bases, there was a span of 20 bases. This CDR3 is CSLGAQSSGTQYF. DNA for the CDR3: TGCAGCCTAGGGGCCCAGAGCTCAGGGACCCAGTACTTC.

The CDR3 protein is CASREAPNYGYTF. Here the CDR3 DNA reads TGCGCCAGCAGGGAGGCCCCCAACTATGGCTACACCTTC. The genes are TRBV5-1 and TRBJ1-2, with D uncertain. This CDR3 contains 13 residues. The germline V gene has CDR1 SGHRS and CDR2 YFSETQ. V was shortened by 5 bases and J by 2 bases, with 10 bases between the two germline ends.

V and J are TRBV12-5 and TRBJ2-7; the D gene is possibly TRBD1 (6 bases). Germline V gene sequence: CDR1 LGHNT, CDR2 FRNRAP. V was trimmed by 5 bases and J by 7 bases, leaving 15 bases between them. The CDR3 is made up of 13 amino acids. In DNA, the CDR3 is TGTGCTAGTGGTACAGGGTTGTCAGGGGAGCAGTACTTC. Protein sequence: CASGTGLSGEQYF. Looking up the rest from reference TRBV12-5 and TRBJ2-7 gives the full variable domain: DARVTQTPRHKVTEMGQEVTMRCQPILGHNTVFWYRQTMMQGLELLAYFRNRAPLDDSGMPKDRFSAEMPDATLATLKIQPSEPRDSAVYFCASGTGLSGEQYFGPGTRLTVT.

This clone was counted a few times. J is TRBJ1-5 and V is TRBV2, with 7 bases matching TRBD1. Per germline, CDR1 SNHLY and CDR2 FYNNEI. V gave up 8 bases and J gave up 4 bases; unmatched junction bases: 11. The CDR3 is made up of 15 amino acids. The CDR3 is CASSGGGGLNQPQHF. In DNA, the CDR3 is TGTGCCAGCTCCGGGGGAGGGGGCCTAAATCAGCCCCAGCATTTT. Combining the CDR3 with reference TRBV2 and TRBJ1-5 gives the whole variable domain EPEVTQTPSHQVTQMGQEVILRCVPISNHLYFYWYRQILGQKVEFLVSFYNNEISEKSEIFDDQFSVERPDGSNFTLKIRSTKLEDSAMYFCASSGGGGLNQPQHFGDGTRLSIL.

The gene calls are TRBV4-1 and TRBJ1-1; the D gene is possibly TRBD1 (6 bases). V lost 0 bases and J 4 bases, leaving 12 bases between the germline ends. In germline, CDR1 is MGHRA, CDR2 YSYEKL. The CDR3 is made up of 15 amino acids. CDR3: CASSQEAQGSTEAFF. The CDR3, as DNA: TGCGCCAGCAGCCAAGAAGCGCAGGGGAGCACTGAAGCTTTCTTT.

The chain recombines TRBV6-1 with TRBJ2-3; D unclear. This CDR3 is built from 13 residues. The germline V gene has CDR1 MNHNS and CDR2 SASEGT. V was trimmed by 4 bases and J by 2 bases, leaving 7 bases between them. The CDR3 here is CASSARHTDTQYF. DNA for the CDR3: TGTGCCAGCAGTGCCAGGCACACAGATACGCAGTATTTT.

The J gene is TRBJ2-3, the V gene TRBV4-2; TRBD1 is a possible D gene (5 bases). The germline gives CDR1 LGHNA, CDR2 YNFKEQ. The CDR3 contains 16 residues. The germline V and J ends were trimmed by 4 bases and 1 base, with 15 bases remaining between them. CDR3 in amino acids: CASSPVLTAGTDTQYF. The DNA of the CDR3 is TGTGCCAGCAGCCCGGTTTTGACAGCCGGCACAGATACGCAGTATTTT.

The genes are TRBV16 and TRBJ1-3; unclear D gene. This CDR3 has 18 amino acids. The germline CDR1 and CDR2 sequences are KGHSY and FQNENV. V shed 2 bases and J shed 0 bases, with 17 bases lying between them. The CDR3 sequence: CASSQGVRASSSGNTIYF. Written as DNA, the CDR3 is TGTGCCAGCAGCCAAGGGGTTCGTGCCTCGAGCTCTGGAAACACCATATATTTT.